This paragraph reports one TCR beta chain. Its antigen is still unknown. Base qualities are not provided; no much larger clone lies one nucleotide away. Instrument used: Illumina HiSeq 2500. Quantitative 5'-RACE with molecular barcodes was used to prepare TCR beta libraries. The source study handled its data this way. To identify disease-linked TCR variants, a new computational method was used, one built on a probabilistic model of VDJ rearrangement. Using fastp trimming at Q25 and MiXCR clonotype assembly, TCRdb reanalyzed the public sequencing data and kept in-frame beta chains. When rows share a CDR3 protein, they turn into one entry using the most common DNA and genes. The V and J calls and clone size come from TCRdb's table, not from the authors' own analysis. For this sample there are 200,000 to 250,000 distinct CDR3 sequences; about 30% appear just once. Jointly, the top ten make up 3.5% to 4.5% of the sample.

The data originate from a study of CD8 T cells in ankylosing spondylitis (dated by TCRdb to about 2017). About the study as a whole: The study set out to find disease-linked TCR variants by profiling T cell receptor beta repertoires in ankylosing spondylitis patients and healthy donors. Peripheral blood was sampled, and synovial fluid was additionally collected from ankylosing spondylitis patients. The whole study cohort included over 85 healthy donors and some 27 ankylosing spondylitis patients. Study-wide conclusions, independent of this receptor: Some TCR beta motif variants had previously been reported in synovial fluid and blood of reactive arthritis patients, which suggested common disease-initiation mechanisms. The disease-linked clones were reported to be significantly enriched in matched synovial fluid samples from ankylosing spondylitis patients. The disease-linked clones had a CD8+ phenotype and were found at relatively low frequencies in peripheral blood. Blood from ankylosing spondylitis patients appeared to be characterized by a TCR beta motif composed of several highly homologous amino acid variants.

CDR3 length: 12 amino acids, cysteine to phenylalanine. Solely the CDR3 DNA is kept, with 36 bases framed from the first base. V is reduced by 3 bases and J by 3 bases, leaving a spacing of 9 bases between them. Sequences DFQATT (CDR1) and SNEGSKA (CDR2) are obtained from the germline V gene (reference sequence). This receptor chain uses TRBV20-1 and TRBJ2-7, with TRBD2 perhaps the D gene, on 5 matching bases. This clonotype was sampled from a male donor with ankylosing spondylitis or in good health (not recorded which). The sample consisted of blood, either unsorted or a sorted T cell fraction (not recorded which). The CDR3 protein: CSARSDYYEQYF. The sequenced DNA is TGCAGTGCTAGGAGTGACTACTACGAGCAGTACTTC.